These T cell receptor beta chains were read from a single sample in a study of blood T cell repertoires in COVID-19. The method was immunoSEQ multiplex PCR; TCRdb's version includes in-frame clones alone and lacks a portion of them. The sample holds about 100,000 clones, approximately 88% seen once. Sequenced: peripheral blood. These receptors were obtained from a man aged 45 to 65 with active or convalescent COVID-19. Each CDR3 is given with its conserved first and last residue. D genes are given only for firm matches. Some rows have no size entry. The others give once, few or many, or a class for an expanded clone.

CASSEPQLAANTGELFF,TGTGCCAGCAGCGAGCCCCAGCTAGCGGCGAACACCGGGGAGCTGTTTTTT,TRBD2,.,TRBV9,17,TRBJ2-2
CASSPTGGENQPQHF,TGTGCCAGCAGCCCGACAGGGGGCGAAAATCAGCCCCAGCATTTT,TRBD1,.,TRBV3-1/TRBV3-2,15,TRBJ1-5
CASSPVQGNEQYF,TGTGCCAGCAGCCCTGTACAGGGAAACGAGCAGTACTTC,.,.,TRBV7-8,13,TRBJ2-7
CASTRSGYGYTF,TGTGCCAGCACCCGGTCTGGCTATGGCTACACCTTC,.,once,TRBV3-1/TRBV3-2,12,TRBJ1-2
CASSIADTFSGNTIYF,TGTGCCAGTAGTATTGCAGACACCTTCTCTGGAAACACCATATATTTT,.,.,TRBV19,16,TRBJ1-3
CASSVGTGQRSYGYTF,TGTGCCAGCAGCGTAGGGACGGGACAGCGAAGCTATGGCTACACCTTC,TRBD1,.,TRBV11-2,16,TRBJ1-2
CASSLAPAGGFNTGELFF,TGTGCTAGCAGCTTAGCACCAGCGGGAGGCTTTAACACCGGGGAGCTGTTTTTT,TRBD2,.,TRBV7-7,18,TRBJ2-2
CASSEVGGSYGYTF,TGTGCCAGCAGTGAAGTCGGGGGGTCCTATGGCTACACCTTC,.,.,TRBV2,14,TRBJ1-2
CASSLTQGAGELFF,TGTGCCAGCAGCTTAACTCAGGGGGCCGGGGAGCTGTTTTTT,TRBD1,.,TRBV11-3,14,TRBJ2-2
CASSPSMTSGVTDTQYF,TGTGCCAGCTCACCCTCGATGACTAGCGGGGTCACAGATACGCAGTATTTT,TRBD2,.,TRBV18,17,TRBJ2-3
CASSSGGSLYEQYF,TGTGCCAGCAGTAGTGGAGGGTCTCTCTACGAGCAGTACTTC,.,.,TRBV6-2/TRBV6-3,14,TRBJ2-7
CASSIAGTRDYEQYF,TGTGCCAGTAGTATAGCGGGGACAAGAGACTACGAGCAGTACTTC,.,.,TRBV19,15,TRBJ2-7
CAISEWRASGNEQFF,TGTGCCATCAGTGAGTGGAGGGCGAGTGGCAATGAGCAGTTCTTC,.,.,TRBV10-3,15,TRBJ2-1
CASSSAGITGNTIYF,TGTGCCAGCAGTTCCGCGGGGATCACTGGAAACACCATATATTTT,.,.,TRBV28,15,TRBJ1-3
CASVTWDRGNTEAFF,TGTGCCAGTGTAACATGGGACAGAGGGAACACTGAAGCTTTCTTT,TRBD1,.,TRBV19,15,TRBJ1-1
CASSQDSTAYNEQFF,TGCGCCAGCAGCCAAGATTCGACAGCCTACAATGAGCAGTTCTTC,.,.,TRBV4-1,15,TRBJ2-1
CATSVGLAGYTDTQYF,TGTGCCACCAGTGTTGGACTAGCGGGGTACACAGATACGCAGTATTTT,TRBD2,.,TRBV24-1,16,TRBJ2-3